This paragraph covers one TCR beta chain sequence. What it recognizes is unknown. It may be a read error: a sequence one base away is much more abundant. The CDR3 has 13 amino acids. This specimen comes from a study of blood T cells in healthy people across ages. Study-wide results and caveats: A strong correlation was seen between TCR beta diversity and naive T cell percentage. In long-lived donors, naive CD4+ cell counts and diversity exceeded those of aged donors.

PCR was performed a second time for roughly 7 to 11 cycles using a sample-barcoded 5' primer and a J-beta primer mix. TCRdb ran MiXCR on the 5' RACE reads and lists one entry per CDR3 protein. This table has some 1.1 million distinct CDR3 sequences, 35% to 45% appearing once. The draw of peripheral blood yielded approximately 11 milliliters from each donor. Per-sample PBMC isolation yielded at least 6.5 million cells. The clonotype comes from a man aged 18 to 29 in good health. The material sequenced was blood. The genes are TRBV12-3 or TRBV12-4 and TRBJ1-2; weak D call: TRBD1 (5 bases). Here the CDR3 reads CASSPGGFYGYIF. The CDR3 DNA is TGTGCCAGCAGCCCGGGGGGGTTCTATGGCTACATCTTC.